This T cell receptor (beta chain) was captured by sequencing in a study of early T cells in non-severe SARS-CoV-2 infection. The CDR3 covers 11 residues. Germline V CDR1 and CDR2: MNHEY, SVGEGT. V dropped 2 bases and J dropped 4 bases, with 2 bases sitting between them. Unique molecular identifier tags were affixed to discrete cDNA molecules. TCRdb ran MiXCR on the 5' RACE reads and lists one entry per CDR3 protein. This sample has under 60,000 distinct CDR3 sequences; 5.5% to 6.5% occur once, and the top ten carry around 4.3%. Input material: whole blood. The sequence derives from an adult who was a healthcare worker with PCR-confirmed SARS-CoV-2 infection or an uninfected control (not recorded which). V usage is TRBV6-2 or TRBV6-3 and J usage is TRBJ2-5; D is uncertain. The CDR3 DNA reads TGTGCCAGCAGTTACGGAGAGACCCAGTACTTC. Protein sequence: CASSYGETQYF.